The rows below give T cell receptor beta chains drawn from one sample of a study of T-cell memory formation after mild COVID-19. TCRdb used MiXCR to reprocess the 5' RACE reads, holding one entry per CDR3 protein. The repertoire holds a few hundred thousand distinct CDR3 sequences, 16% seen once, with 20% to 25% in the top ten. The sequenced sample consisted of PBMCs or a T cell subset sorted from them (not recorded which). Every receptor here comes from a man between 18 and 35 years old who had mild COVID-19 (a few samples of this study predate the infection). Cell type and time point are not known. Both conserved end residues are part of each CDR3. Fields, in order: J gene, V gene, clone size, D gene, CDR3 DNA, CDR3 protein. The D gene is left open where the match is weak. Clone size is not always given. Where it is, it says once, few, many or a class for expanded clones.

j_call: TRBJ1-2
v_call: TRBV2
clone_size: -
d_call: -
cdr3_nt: TGTGCCAGCAGTGTCACCCCGGCCGGCCGTAACTATGGCTACACCTTC
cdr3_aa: CASSVTPAGRNYGYTF

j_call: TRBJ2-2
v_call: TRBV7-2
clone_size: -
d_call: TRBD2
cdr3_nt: TGTGCCAGCAGCCTAACTAGCGCAGACACCGGGGAGCTGTTTTTT
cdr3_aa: CASSLTSADTGELFF

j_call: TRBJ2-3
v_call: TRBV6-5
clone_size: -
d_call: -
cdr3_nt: TGTGCCAGCAGTTACCGACAGCTCACAGATACGCAGTATTTT
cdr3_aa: CASSYRQLTDTQYF

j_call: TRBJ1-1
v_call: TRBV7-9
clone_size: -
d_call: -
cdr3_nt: TGTGCCATCAGCTATTGGCAAGACAGAGAAGCTTTCTTT
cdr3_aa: CAISYWQDREAFF

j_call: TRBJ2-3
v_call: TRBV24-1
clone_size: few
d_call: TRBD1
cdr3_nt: TGTGCCACCAGTGTTACAGGGACAGATAATTCAGATACGCAGTATTTT
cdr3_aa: CATSVTGTDNSDTQYF

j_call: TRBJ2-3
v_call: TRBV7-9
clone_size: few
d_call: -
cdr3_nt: TGTGCCAGCAGCTTATGGGCGGGCTCCACAGATACGCAGTATTTT
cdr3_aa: CASSLWAGSTDTQYF

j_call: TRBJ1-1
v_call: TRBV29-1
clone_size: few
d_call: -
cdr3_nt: TGCAGCGTTGCGCCGGGTTGGGGTATGCAGAACACTGAAGCTTTCTTT
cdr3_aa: CSVAPGWGMQNTEAFF

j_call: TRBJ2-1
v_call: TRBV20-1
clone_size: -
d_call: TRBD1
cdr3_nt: TGCAGTGCTAGATCCGGGACAGGGGTCCCGGGACCGGACAATGAGCAGTTCTTC
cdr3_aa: CSARSGTGVPGPDNEQFF

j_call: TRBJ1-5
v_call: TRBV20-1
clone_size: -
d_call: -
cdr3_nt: TGCAGTGCTCACCTGGGAGGGGATCAGCCCCAGCATTTT
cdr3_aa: CSAHLGGDQPQHF

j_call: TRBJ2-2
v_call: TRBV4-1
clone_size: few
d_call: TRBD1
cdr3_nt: TGCGCCAGCAGCCAAGTGGGAGACAGGGCCAACACCGGGGAGCTGTTTTTT
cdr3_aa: CASSQVGDRANTGELFF

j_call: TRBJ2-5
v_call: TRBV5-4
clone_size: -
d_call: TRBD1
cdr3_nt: TGTGCCAGCAGCCGGGACAGGGAGGTAGAGACCCAGTACTTC
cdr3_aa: CASSRDREVETQYF

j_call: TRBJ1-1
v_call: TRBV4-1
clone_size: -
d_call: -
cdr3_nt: TGCGCCAGCAGCCAAGATATAGGGGGATACACTGAAGCTTTCTTT
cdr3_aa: CASSQDIGGYTEAFF

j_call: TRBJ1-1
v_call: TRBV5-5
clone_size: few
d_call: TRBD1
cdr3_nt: TGTGCCAGCAGCCGCCCGGGACAGGAAGCTTTCTTT
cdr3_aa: CASSRPGQEAFF

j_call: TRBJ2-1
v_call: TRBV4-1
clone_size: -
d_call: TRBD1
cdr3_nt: TGCGCCAGCAGCCGCCCGTCCGGGACAGGAACGGGGGAGCAGTTCTTC
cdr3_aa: CASSRPSGTGTGEQFF